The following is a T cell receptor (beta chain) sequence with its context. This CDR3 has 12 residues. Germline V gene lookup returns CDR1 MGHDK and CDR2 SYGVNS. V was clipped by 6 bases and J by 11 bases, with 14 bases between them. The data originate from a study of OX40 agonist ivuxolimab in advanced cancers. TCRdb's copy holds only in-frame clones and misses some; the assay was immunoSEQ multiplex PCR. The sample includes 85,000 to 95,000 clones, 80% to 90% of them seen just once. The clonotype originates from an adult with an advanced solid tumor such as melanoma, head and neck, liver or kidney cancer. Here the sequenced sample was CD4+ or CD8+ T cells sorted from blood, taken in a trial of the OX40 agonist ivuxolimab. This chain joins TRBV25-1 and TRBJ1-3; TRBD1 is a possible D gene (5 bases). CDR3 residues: CASSRDGAAIYF. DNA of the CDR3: TGTGCCAGCAGCCGGGACGGGGCAGCCATATATTTT.